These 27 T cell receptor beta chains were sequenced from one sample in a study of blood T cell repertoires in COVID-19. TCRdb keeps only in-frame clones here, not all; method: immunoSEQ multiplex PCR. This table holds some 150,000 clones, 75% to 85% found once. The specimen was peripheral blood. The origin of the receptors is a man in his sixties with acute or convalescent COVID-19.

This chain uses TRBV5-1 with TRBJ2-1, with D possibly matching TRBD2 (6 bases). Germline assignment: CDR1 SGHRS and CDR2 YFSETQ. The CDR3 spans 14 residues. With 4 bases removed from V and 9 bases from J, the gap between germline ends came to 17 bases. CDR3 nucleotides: TGCGCCAGCAGCCCTCAAGAAGGGCGGGGTGAGCAGTTCTTC. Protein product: CASSPQEGRGEQFF.

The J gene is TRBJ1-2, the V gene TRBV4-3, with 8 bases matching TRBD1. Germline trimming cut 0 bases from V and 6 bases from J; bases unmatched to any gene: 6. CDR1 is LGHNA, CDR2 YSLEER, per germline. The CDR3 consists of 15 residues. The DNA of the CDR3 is TGCGCCAGCAGCCAAGAAGCGGACAGGGTGGATGGCTACACCTTC. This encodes CASSQEADRVDGYTF.

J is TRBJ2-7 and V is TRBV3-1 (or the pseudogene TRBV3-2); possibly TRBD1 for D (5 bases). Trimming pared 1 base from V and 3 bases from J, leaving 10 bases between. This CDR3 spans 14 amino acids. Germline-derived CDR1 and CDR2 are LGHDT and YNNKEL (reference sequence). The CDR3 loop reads CASSQGLDIYEQYF. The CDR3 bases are TGTGCCAGCAGCCAAGGATTGGACATCTACGAGCAGTACTTC.

In DNA form, the CDR3 reads TGTGCCAGCAGCTTAGTTGGGGGCGCAGATACGCAGTATTTT. Its translation is CASSLVGGADTQYF. The rearrangement uses TRBV7-2 and TRBJ2-3; perhaps TRBD1 as D (6 bases). Germline CDR1 is SGHTA and CDR2 is FQGNSA. Trimming took 1 base from V and 4 from J, leaving 9 bases between them. The CDR3 runs to 14 residues.

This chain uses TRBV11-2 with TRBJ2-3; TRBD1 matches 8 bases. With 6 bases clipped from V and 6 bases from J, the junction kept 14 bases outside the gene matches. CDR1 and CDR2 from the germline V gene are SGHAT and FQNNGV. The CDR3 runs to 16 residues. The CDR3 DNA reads TGTGCCAGCAGAAAACCGGGACAGGTCGCCGCGGATACGCAGTATTTT. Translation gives CASRKPGQVAADTQYF.

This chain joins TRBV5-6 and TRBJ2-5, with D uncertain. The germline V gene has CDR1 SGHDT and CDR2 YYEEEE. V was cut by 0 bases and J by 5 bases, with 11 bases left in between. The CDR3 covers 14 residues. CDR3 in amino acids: CASSLAMARETQYF. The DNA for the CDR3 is TGTGCCAGCAGCTTGGCCATGGCGCGGGAGACCCAGTACTTC. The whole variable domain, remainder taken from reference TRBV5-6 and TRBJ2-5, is DAGVTQSPTHLIKTRGQQVTLRCSPKSGHDTVSWYQQALGQGPQFIFQYYEEEERQRGNFPDRFSGHQFPNYSSELNVNALLLGDSALYLCASSLAMARETQYFGPGTRLLVL.

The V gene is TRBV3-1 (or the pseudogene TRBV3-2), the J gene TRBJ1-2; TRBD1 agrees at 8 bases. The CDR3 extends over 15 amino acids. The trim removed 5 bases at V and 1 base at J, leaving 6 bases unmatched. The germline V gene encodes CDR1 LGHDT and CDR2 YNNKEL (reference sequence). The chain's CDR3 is CASSNSGGLNYGYTF. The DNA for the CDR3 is TGTGCCAGCAGCAACTCAGGGGGCCTTAACTATGGCTACACCTTC.

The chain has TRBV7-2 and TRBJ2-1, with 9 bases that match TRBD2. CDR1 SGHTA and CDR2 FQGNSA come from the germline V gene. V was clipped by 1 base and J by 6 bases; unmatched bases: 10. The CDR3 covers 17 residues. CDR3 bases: TGTGCCAGCAGCTTAGGCTCAGGGACTAGCAGTTTCAATGAGCAGTTCTTC. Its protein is CASSLGSGTSSFNEQFF. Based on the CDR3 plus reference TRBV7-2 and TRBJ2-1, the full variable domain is GAGVSQSPSNKVTEKGKDVELRCDPISGHTALYWYRQSLGQGLEFLIYFQGNSAPDKSGLPSDRFSAERTGGSVSTLTIQRTQQEDSAVYLCASSLGSGTSSFNEQFFGPGTRLTVL.

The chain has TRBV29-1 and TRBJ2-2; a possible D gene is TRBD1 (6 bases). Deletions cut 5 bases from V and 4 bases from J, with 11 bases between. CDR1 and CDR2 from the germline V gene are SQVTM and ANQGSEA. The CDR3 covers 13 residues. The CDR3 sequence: CSVYTGTTGELFF. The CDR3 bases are TGCAGCGTTTACACAGGGACCACCGGGGAGCTGTTTTTT.

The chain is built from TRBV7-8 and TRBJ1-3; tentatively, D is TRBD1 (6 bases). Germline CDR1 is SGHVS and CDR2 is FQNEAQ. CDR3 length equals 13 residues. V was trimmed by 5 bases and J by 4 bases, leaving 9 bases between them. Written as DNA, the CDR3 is TGTGCCAGCAGCGGTGACAGGGGAAACACCATATATTTT. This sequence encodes CASSGDRGNTIYF.

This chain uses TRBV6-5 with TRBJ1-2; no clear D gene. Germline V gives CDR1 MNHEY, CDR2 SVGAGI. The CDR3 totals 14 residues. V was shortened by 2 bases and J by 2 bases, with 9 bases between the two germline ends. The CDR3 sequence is CASSYPGENYGYTF. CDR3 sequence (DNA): TGTGCCAGCAGTTACCCCGGGGAAAACTATGGCTACACCTTC.

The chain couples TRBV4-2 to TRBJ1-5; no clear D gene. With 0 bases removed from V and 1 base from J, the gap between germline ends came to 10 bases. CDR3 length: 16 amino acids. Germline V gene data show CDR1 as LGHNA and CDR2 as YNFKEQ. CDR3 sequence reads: CASSQDTAASNQPQHF. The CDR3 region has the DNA TGTGCCAGCAGCCAAGATACGGCAGCGAGCAATCAGCCCCAGCATTTT.

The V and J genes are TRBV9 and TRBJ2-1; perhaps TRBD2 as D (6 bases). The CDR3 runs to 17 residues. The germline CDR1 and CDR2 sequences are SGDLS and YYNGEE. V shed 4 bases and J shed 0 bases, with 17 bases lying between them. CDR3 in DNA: TGTGCCAGCAGCAGAGTCGGGAGCGGAAGCTCCTACAATGAGCAGTTCTTC. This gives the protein CASSRVGSGSSYNEQFF.

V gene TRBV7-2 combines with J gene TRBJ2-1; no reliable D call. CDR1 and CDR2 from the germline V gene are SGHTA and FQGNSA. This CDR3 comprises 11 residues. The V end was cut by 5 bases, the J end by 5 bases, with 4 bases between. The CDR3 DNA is TGTGCCAGCAGCCGGGACAATGAGCAGTTCTTC. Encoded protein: CASSRDNEQFF.

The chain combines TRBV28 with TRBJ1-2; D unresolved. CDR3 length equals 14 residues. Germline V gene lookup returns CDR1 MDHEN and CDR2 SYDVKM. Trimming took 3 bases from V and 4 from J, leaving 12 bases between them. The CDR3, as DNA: TGTGCCAGCAGTTTTGCGAGGATCCTCTATGGCTACACCTTC. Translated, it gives CASSFARILYGYTF.

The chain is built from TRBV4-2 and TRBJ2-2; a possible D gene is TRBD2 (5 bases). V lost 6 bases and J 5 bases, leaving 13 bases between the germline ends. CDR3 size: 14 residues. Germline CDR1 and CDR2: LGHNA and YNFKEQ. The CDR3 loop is CASRVTGGTGELFF. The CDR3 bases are TGTGCCAGCAGGGTAACTGGCGGGACCGGGGAGCTGTTTTTT.

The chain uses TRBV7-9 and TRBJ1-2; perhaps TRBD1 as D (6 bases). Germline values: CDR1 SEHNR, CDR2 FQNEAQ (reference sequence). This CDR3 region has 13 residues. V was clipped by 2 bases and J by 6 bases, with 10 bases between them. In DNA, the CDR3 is TGTGCCAGCAGCTTAAGGGCAGGGGATGGCTACACCTTC. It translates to CASSLRAGDGYTF. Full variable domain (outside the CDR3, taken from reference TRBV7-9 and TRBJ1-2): DTGVSQNPRHKITKRGQNVTFRCDPISEHNRLYWYRQTLGQGPEFLTYFQNEAQLEKSRLLSDRFSAERPKGSFSTLEIQRTEQGDSAMYLCASSLRAGDGYTFGSGTRLTVV.

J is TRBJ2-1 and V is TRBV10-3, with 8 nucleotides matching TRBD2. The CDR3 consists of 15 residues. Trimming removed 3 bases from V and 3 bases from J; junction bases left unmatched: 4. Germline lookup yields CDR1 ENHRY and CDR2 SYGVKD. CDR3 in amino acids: CAISDSGGGYNEQFF. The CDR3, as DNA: TGTGCCATCAGTGACTCGGGGGGGGGCTACAATGAGCAGTTCTTC.

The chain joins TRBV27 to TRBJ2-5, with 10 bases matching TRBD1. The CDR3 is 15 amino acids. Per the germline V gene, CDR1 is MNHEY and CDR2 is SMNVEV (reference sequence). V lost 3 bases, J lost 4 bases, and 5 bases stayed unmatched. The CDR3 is CASSFRQGAGETQYF. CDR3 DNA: TGTGCCAGCAGTTTTAGACAGGGGGCTGGAGAGACCCAGTACTTC.

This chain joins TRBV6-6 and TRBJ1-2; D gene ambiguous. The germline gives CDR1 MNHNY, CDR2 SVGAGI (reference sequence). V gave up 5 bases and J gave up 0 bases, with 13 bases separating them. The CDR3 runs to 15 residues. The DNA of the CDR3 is TGTGCCAGCAGTCAGAACAGAGTAGCTAACTATGGCTACACCTTC. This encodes CASSQNRVANYGYTF.

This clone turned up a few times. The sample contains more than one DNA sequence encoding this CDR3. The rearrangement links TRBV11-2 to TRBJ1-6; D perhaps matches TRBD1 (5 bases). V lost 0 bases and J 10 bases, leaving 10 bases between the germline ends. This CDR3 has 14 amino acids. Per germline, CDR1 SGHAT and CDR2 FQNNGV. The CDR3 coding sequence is TGTGCCAGCAGCTTAGACCCAGGGTTGTCACCCCTCCACTTT. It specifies CASSLDPGLSPLHF.

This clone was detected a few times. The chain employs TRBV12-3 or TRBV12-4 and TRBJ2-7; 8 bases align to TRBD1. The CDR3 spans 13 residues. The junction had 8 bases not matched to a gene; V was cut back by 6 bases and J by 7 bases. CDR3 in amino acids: CASSLDRASEQYF. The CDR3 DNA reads TGTGCCAGCAGCCTGGACAGGGCGAGTGAGCAGTACTTC.

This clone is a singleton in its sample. CDR3 in DNA: TGCGCCAGCGGACAGGGATCTTATGGCTACACCTTC. Translating gives CASGQGSYGYTF. The chain uses TRBV10-2 and TRBJ1-2; 8 nucleotides align to TRBD1. CDR3 length equals 12 residues. The germline V gene has CDR1 WSHSY and CDR2 SAAADI. V shed 8 bases and J 5 bases; nucleotides not matched to a gene: 4.

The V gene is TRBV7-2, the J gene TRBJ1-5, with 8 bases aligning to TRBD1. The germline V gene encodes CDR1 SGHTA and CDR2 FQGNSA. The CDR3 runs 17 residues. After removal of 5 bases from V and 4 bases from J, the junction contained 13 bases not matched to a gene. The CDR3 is CASSPSRVTGANQPQHF. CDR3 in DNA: TGTGCCAGCAGCCCCAGTCGGGTGACAGGGGCGAATCAGCCCCAGCATTTT.

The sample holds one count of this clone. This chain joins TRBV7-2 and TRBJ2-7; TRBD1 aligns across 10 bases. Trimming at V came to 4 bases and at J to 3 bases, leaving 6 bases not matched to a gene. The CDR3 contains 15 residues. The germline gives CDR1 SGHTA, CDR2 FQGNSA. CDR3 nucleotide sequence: TGTGCCAGCAGCTGGACAGGGACAGGGGACTACGAGCAGTACTTC. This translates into CASSWTGTGDYEQYF.

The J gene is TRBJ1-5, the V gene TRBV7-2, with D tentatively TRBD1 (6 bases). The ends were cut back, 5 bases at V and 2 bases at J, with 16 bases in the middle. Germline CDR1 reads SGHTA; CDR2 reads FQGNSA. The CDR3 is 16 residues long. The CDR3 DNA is TGTGCCAGCAGCCCCAGAACAGGGATCCGCAATCAGCCCCAGCATTTT. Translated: CASSPRTGIRNQPQHF.

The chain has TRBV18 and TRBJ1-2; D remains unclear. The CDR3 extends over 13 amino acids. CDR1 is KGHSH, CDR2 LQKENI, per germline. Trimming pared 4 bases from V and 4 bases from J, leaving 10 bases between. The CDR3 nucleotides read TGTGCCAGCTCACTACAGAAACTCTATGGCTACACCTTC. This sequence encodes CASSLQKLYGYTF. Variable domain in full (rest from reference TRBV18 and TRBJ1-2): NAGVMQNPRHLVRRRGQEARLRCSPMKGHSHVYWYRQLPEEGLKFMVYLQKENIIDESGMPKERFSAEFPKEGPSILRIQQVVRGDSAAYFCASSLQKLYGYTFGSGTRLTVV.